The clone carrying this T cell receptor (beta chain) was seen more than once but under ten times. Its target is not known. The data were obtained in a study of identical twins. Overall study findings and caveats: Beta out-of-frame sequences showed weaker excess twin sharing.

Only healthy Caucasians were enrolled as donors. The CDR3 sequence is 16 residues long. The germline gives CDR1 SEHNR, CDR2 FQNEAQ (reference sequence). The V and J ends lost 5 bases and 1 base, in that order; junction bases with no gene match: 7. One entry per CDR3 protein, called by TCRdb with MiXCR from the 5' RACE reads. The table records hundreds of thousands of distinct CDR3 sequences, roughly an eighth of them present only once. The same data also went into a second study, on yellow fever vaccine responses in identical twins.

The chain links TRBV7-9 to TRBJ2-2; 7 bases match TRBD1. The receptor's source is a woman under 30 in good health. Material for sequencing was PBMCs. CDR3 amino acids: CASSHQGGKNTGELFF. CDR3 sequence (DNA): TGTGCCAGCAGCCATCAAGGGGGCAAGAACACCGGGGAGCTGTTTTTT. Full variable domain (remainder filled in from reference TRBV7-9 and TRBJ2-2): DTGVSQNPRHKITKRGQNVTFRCDPISEHNRLYWYRQTLGQGPEFLTYFQNEAQLEKSRLLSDRFSAERPKGSFSTLEIQRTEQGDSAMYLCASSHQGGKNTGELFFGEGSRLTVL.